This entry features one TCR beta chain sequence. Its antigen is unidentified. Germline-derived CDR1 and CDR2 are SGDLS and YYNGEE. The length of the CDR3 is 12 residues. V dropped 4 bases and J dropped 10 bases, with 12 bases sitting between them. The source of the sample is a study of CD8+ T cells in alopecia areata. Treatment described: oral pan-JAK inhibitor, 5-10 mg twice daily. Broader study findings: In scalp samples, resident alphabeta T cells of normal skin are also sequenced.

Following extraction, RNA underwent reverse transcription to cDNA, which served as the sequencing template. Data came from immunoSEQ multiplex PCR; TCRdb stores just in-frame clones and leaves some out. The sample yields roughly 200,000 clones, around three fifths seen once. The material sequenced was CD8+ T cells sorted from blood, taken at week 24, from a patient treated with tofacitinib. This sequence originates from a human donor with alopecia areata. The chain links TRBV9 to TRBJ2-1; D unresolved. The CDR3 loop is CASSSHTAEQFF. The CDR3 DNA sequence: TGTGCCAGCAGCTCCCACACGGCGGAGCAGTTCTTC.